What follows are 9 T cell receptor beta chains derived from one specimen sequenced in a study of blood T cell repertoires in COVID-19. Profiling relied on immunoSEQ multiplex PCR, and the TCRdb table lists in-frame clones only, not all of them. Here the sample spans 150,000 to 200,000 clones, around 85% being singletons. The sample consisted of peripheral blood. These receptors originate from a man aged 50 or older with active or convalescent COVID-19.

The chain joins TRBV11-2 to TRBJ2-7, with D perhaps matching TRBD1 (5 bases). The CDR3 has 14 residues. Between the trimmed V and J ends, which lost 4 bases and 4 bases, there was a span of 14 bases. The germline gives CDR1 SGHAT, CDR2 FQNNGV. Written as DNA, the CDR3 is TGTGCCAGCAGCTCGAGCTTCCGACAGTACGAGCAGTACTTC. It is translated as CASSSSFRQYEQYF.

The rearrangement joins TRBV10-2 to TRBJ2-1; a possible D gene is TRBD2 (5 bases). The germline gives CDR1 WSHSY, CDR2 SAAADI. V was pared by 0 bases and J by 9 bases, with 9 bases between. This CDR3 has 13 residues. CDR3 sequence reads: CASSESNEGEQFF. CDR3 bases: TGCGCCAGCAGTGAGTCGAATGAGGGTGAGCAGTTCTTC.

The J gene is TRBJ2-2, the V gene TRBV4-2; D not certain. V was trimmed by 4 bases and J by 1 base, leaving 7 bases between them. The CDR3 length is 14 residues. Germline assignment: CDR1 LGHNA and CDR2 YNFKEQ. The CDR3 spells CASSPPGNTGELFF. CDR3 DNA: TGTGCCAGCAGCCCCCCAGGGAACACCGGGGAGCTGTTTTTT.

This clone appeared a few times. V usage is TRBV3-1 (or the pseudogene TRBV3-2) and J usage is TRBJ2-2, with 7 bases matching TRBD1. The CDR3 sequence is 16 residues long. V lost 5 bases and J lost 1; bases outside the gene matches: 7. Germline V CDR1 and CDR2: LGHDT, YNNKEL (reference sequence). CDR3 loop: CASSYSGQLNTGELFF. DNA of the CDR3: TGTGCCAGCAGCTACTCGGGACAGCTGAACACCGGGGAGCTGTTTTTT.

The chain recombines TRBV27 with TRBJ2-5; TRBD2 agrees at 9 bases. From germline, CDR1 is MNHEY and CDR2 SMNVEV (reference sequence). This CDR3 has 17 residues. J gave up 1 base and V 0 bases, and 6 bases lay outside the gene matches. This CDR3 reads CASSLSVAGEFQETQYF. In nucleotides, the CDR3 is TGTGCCAGCAGTTTATCCGTAGCGGGAGAGTTCCAAGAGACCCAGTACTTC.

In this sample, this clone turned up a few times. CDR3 in amino acids: CASSRTPDTQYF. CDR3 coding DNA: TGTGCCAGCAGCCGGACACCAGATACGCAGTATTTT. J is TRBJ2-3 and V is TRBV6-5, with D perhaps TRBD1 (5 bases). CDR1 is MNHEY, CDR2 SVGAGI, per germline. The CDR3 totals 12 residues. V was cut by 6 bases and J by 4 bases, with 8 bases left in between.

The genes are TRBV4-1 and TRBJ2-1, with TRBD2 matching over 14 bases. CDR3 size: 17 residues. The ends lost 3 bases at V and 6 bases at J; junction bases unmatched: 7. Germline V gene sequence: CDR1 MGHRA, CDR2 YSYEKL. This chain's CDR3 is CASSQLPGTSGSNEQFF. The CDR3 DNA sequence: TGCGCCAGCAGCCAGCTACCCGGGACTAGCGGGAGCAATGAGCAGTTCTTC.

The gene calls are TRBV24-1 and TRBJ1-5; 9 positions agree with TRBD1. Germline lookup yields CDR1 KGHDR and CDR2 SFDVKD. CDR3 size: 15 residues. The ends lost 7 bases at V and 6 bases at J; junction bases unmatched: 9. Here the CDR3 reads CATRGQGRLGQPQHF. In nucleotides, the CDR3 is TGTGCCACCAGGGGACAGGGAAGGCTAGGTCAGCCCCAGCATTTT.

This clone was seen more than once but under ten times. The chain carries TRBV7-2 and TRBJ2-1; 10 bases are a match to TRBD1. Trimming removed 4 bases from V and 4 bases from J; junction bases left unmatched: 7. The CDR3 length is 16 residues. Germline lookup yields CDR1 SGHTA and CDR2 FQGNSA. CDR3 sequence reads: CASSSRPGQGYNEQFF. The CDR3 region has the DNA TGTGCCAGCAGCTCCCGGCCGGGACAGGGGTACAATGAGCAGTTCTTC.